The next 11 T cell receptor beta chains were all read from a single sample in a study of blood T cell repertoires in COVID-19. Generated by immunoSEQ multiplex PCR, the TCRdb table keeps only in-frame clones and is missing some. Of 150,000 to 200,000 clones listed, more than 75% are singletons. The sequencing input was peripheral blood. Receptors originate from a man in his forties with acute or convalescent COVID-19.

CDR3 amino acids: CAWRLGQGGDEKLFF. In DNA form, the CDR3 reads TGTGCCTGGAGGCTAGGACAGGGAGGGGATGAAAAACTGTTTTTT. This sequence joins TRBV30 and TRBJ1-4; 8 nucleotides match TRBD1. The CDR3 totals 15 residues. The V segment lost 3 bases and the J segment 6 bases; nucleotides outside the gene matches: 9. Looked up from germline, CDR1 is GTSNPN and CDR2 is SVGIG (reference sequence).

The chain joins TRBV5-5 to TRBJ1-5; D is ambiguous. Trimming removed 0 bases from V and 1 base from J, with 8 bases in between. CDR1 SGHKS and CDR2 YYEKEE come from the germline V gene (reference sequence). The length of the CDR3 is 15 residues. The CDR3 region is CASSLGGISNQPQHF. CDR3 coding DNA: TGTGCCAGCAGCTTGGGAGGGATAAGCAATCAGCCCCAGCATTTT.

The genes are TRBV29-1 and TRBJ2-5, with a tentative D call TRBD1 (5 bases). There are 10 residues in the CDR3. Germline CDR1 reads SQVTM; CDR2 reads ANQGSEA. Trimming stripped 6 bases from V and 5 bases from J, with 7 bases between. CDR3: CSVRDETQYF. The CDR3 nucleotides read TGCAGCGTCAGGGATGAGACCCAGTACTTC.

The chain carries TRBV2 and TRBJ1-4; D uncertain. The V and J ends lost 4 bases and 0 bases respectively, with 12 bases between them. Germline V gives CDR1 SNHLY, CDR2 FYNNEI. There are 16 residues in the CDR3. The CDR3 DNA is TGTGCCAGCAGTGTCCGTATGGCAGCAACTAATGAAAAACTGTTTTTT. It yields the protein CASSVRMAATNEKLFF. Variable domain in full (rest from reference TRBV2 and TRBJ1-4): EPEVTQTPSHQVTQMGQEVILRCVPISNHLYFYWYRQILGQKVEFLVSFYNNEISEKSEIFDDQFSVERPDGSNFTLKIRSTKLEDSAMYFCASSVRMAATNEKLFFGSGTQLSVL.

In its sample, this clone was seen once. The CDR3 sequence is CASSNTGINYGYTF. The CDR3 coding sequence is TGTGCCAGCAGCAATACAGGGATCAACTATGGCTACACCTTC. This chain joins TRBV7-2 and TRBJ1-2; D may be TRBD1 (6 bases). The germline gives CDR1 SGHTA, CDR2 FQGNSA. The CDR3 runs to 14 residues. V lost 5 bases to trimming and J lost 2 bases, with 12 bases between them.

The table lists this clone with a few counts. This chain uses TRBV5-1 with TRBJ2-7; unclear D gene. The CDR3 length is 13 residues. The V gene's germline CDR1 is SGHRS and CDR2 YFSETQ. Trimming removed 7 bases from V and 0 bases from J, with 11 bases in between. For the CDR3, the DNA is TGCGCCAGCTCCTTAACAGCCTCCTACGAGCAGTACTTC. This codes for CASSLTASYEQYF.

This clone is a singleton in its sample. In DNA form, the CDR3 reads TGTGCCAGCAGTTCTCAATTTACAGGTTACAATGAGCAGTTCTTC. It yields the protein CASSSQFTGYNEQFF. V is TRBV7-9 and J is TRBJ2-1, with D tentatively TRBD1 (5 bases). With 6 bases removed from V and 4 bases from J, the gap between germline ends came to 16 bases. Germline CDR1 reads SEHNR; CDR2 reads FQNEAQ (reference sequence). This CDR3 is 15 amino acids long.

The rearrangement joins TRBV3-1 (or the pseudogene TRBV3-2) to TRBJ2-6, with TRBD2 identical over 9 bases. J lost 0 bases, V lost 2 bases, and 2 bases had no gene match. From germline, CDR1 is LGHDT and CDR2 YNNKEL (reference sequence). CDR3 length: 17 amino acids. CDR3 sequence: CASSQHSGSSGANVLTF. The DNA for the CDR3 is TGTGCCAGCAGCCAACATAGCGGGAGCTCTGGGGCCAACGTCCTGACTTTC.

J is TRBJ1-1 and V is TRBV6-5; D is possibly TRBD1 (5 bases). The CDR3 runs 15 residues. The V end lost 6 bases, the J end lost 5 bases, and 19 bases lay between the germline ends. Per the germline V gene, CDR1 is MNHEY and CDR2 is SVGAGI. The CDR3 spells CASRDRDSTWTEAFF. The CDR3, as DNA: TGTGCCAGCAGGGACCGTGACAGTACGTGGACTGAAGCTTTCTTT.

The chain links TRBV6-5 to TRBJ1-5; D unclear. Trimming shortened V by 3 bases and J by 0 bases, and 6 bases separated the two germline ends. The CDR3 contains 14 residues. Per the germline V gene, CDR1 is MNHEY and CDR2 is SVGAGI. The CDR3 sequence is CASSYEVSNQPQHF. DNA of the CDR3: TGTGCCAGCAGTTATGAGGTTAGCAATCAGCCCCAGCATTTT.

The chain couples TRBV11-3 to TRBJ2-7; 9 bases are shared with TRBD1. The CDR3 sequence is 15 residues long. CDR1 and CDR2 from the germline V gene are SGHNT and YENEEA. After removal of 5 bases from V and 1 base from J, the junction contained 6 bases not matched to a gene. The CDR3, as DNA: TGTGCCAGCAGCGTAGGACAGGGGCTGTCCTACGAGCAGTACTTC. Translated: CASSVGQGLSYEQYF. The full variable domain, rest sourced from reference TRBV11-3 and TRBJ2-7, is EAGVVQSPRYKIIEKKQPVAFWCNPISGHNTLYWYLQNLGQGPELLIRYENEEAVDDSQLPKDRFSAERLKGVDSTLKIQPAELGDSAVYLCASSVGQGLSYEQYFGPGTRLTVT.